This T cell receptor beta chain comes out of a study of T cell responses to AZD1222 COVID-19 vaccine (dated by TCRdb to about 2021). Describing the broader study: AZD1222 recipients with second doses at about 4 weeks or about 12 weeks were pooled, because spike-specific TCR depth and breadth did not differ between schedules. TCR sequencing covered over 230 trial participants: 200 to 220 given two doses of AZD1222 and around 26 given two doses of MenACWY control vaccine. Trial participants were enrolled into age subgroups of 18-55, 56-69 and 70-plus years, which contained about 160, 30 and 59 TCR-sequenced participants, respectively. What the work shows at the level of the full study, not this receptor alone: Only six AZD1222 recipients were SARS-CoV-2 seropositive at baseline, limiting conclusions about previously exposed vaccinees. After two AZD1222 doses, spike-specific TCR breadth and depth were significantly higher than at day 0 and than in MenACWY recipients. Most participants were white British and females outnumbered males, and the authors suggested that clonal diversity may have been underestimated. Because no day 14 peak-response samples were available, the repertoires could be characterized only after the peak T cell response. The vaccine-associated CD4 TCRs covered the entire spike protein, and the dominant responses fell in regions 160-218 and 743-854. The 56-69-year group was small, and its depth increase did not reach significance, likely because of low power. Reportedly, close to half of the unique spike-specific TCRs recognized epitopes lying outside the regions that are mutated in the B.1.351 and B.1.1.7 variants.

A remark on this clone: What this receptor recognizes is not known. No clone much larger than this one lies a single base away; base qualities are absent.

The CDR3 starts with the cysteine, ends with the phenylalanine, and has 16 residues. The read is trimmed to its CDR3 DNA, 48 bases read in frame from base 1. CDR1 and CDR2, looked up from the germline V gene, are MNHEY and SVGEGT. V is trimmed back by 5 bases and J by 7 bases, and the junction contains 9 bases that no gene match accounts for. The CDR3 regions of human TCRbeta chains were analyzed by immunosequencing. In the paper's pipeline: TCRs in the repertoires were compared against a reference library of SARS-CoV-2-specific TCRs that had been generated with the MIRA antigen-specificity platform. Breadth meant the fraction of unique TCRs that were SARS-CoV-2-associated, whereas depth meant the fraction of total T cells that were SARS-CoV-2-associated. Using the MIRA data, each spike-specific TCR was mapped to the spike region that the TCR reacts to and placed in a CD4 or CD8 class. Log10-transformed breadth and depth values were compared by one-way ANOVA with Sidak's multiple comparisons tests. TCRdb stores this immuneACCESS table with in-frame sequences only. Part of the clones is absent; in the studies checked, under half of the shortfall reflects unresolved V genes, and no reason is known for the rest. V and J calls and clone size are copied from that table; D and trimming were computed from the DNA. A total of about 150,000 clones appear in this sample, around 90% of them only once. In total, the top ten clones hold 1.4% of the sample.

The intended sense of this specimen's time point label: baseline before first vaccination. Vaccinee samples came from UK trials COV001 and COV002, including a single-blind randomized controlled phase 2/3 trial of AZD1222 (ChAdOx1 nCoV-19) in healthy adults. For TCRbeta chain sequencing, PBMC samples were collected from trial participants at day 0 and at day 28 after the second dose. The sequence links TRBV6-2 or TRBV6-3 to TRBJ2-1, with 12 bases matching TRBD2. The TCR originated in an adult in good health. The sequences come from peripheral blood, collected on day 0 of AZD1222 vaccination. The DNA sequence is TGTGCCAGCAGTCCACGACTAGCGGGAGCGGGAAATGAGCAGTTCTTC. This yields the protein CASSPRLAGAGNEQFF.